The T cell receptor beta chain under discussion was sequenced for a study of identical twins. Many counts were recorded for this clonotype. Its antigen is still unknown. Notes on the study in general: Out-of-frame alpha sequences common to twins exhibited a surplus of low generation probability. Excess sharing between twins was weaker in beta out-of-frame sequences.

TCRdb re-derived calls from the 5' RACE reads in MiXCR, one entry per CDR3 protein. The sample lists around 160,000 distinct CDR3 sequences, 3% to 4% occurring once. Trimming left V 1 base short and J 7 bases short, with 17 bases between. Germline V gene lookup returns CDR1 SGHVS and CDR2 FQNEAQ. CDR3 size: 15 residues. Source material: memory T cells sorted from blood. The clonotype comes from a man aged 18-30 years in good health. The rearrangement joins TRBV7-8 to TRBJ2-7; D is unresolved. CDR3 loop: CASSLEVGPTGEQYF. CDR3 nucleotides: TGTGCCAGCAGCTTAGAGGTAGGGCCTACTGGAGAGCAGTACTTC.